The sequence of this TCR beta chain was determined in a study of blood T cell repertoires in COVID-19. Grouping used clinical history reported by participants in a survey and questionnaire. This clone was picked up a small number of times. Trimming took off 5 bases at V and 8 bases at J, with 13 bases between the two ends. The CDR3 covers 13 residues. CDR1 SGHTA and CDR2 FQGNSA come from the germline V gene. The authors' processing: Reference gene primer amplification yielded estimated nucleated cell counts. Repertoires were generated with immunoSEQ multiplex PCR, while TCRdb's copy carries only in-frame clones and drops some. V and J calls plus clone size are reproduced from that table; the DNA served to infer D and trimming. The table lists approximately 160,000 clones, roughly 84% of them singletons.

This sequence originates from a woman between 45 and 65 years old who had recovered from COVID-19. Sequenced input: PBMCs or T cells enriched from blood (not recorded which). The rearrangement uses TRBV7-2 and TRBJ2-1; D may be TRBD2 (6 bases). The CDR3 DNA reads TGTGCCAGCAGCCTCCGGAGGGCCGATGAGCAGTTCTTC. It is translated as CASSLRRADEQFF.